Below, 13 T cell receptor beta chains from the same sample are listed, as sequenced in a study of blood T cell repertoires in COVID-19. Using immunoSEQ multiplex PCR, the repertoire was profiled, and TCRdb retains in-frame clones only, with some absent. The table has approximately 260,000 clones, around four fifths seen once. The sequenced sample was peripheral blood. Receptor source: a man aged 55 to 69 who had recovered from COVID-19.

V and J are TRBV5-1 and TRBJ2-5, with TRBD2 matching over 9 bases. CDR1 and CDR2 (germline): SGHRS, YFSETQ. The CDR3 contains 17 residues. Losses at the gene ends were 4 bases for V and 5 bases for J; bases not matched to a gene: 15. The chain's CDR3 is CASSPSASGGMRETQYF. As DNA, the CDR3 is TGCGCCAGCAGCCCCTCGGCGAGCGGGGGGATGAGGGAGACCCAGTACTTC.

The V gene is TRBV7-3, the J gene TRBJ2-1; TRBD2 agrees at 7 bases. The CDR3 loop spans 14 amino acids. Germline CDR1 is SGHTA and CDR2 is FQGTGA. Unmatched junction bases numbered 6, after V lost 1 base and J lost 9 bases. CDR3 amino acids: CASSLSGGNSEQFF. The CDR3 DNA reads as TGTGCCAGCAGCTTAAGCGGGGGTAACAGTGAGCAGTTCTTC.

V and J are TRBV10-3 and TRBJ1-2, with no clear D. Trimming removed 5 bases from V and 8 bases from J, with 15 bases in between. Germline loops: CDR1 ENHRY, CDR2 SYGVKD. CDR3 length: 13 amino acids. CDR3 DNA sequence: TGTGCCATCAGTTCGACCACGAAGGAGGGCTACACCTTC. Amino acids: CAISSTTKEGYTF.

CDR3 nucleotides: TGTGCCAGCAGTTTTGGCGGGGGCACTGAAGCTTTCTTT. Translating gives CASSFGGGTEAFF. V usage is TRBV27 and J usage is TRBJ1-1; a possible D gene is TRBD1 (5 bases). CDR3 length: 13 amino acids. CDR1 MNHEY and CDR2 SMNVEV come from the germline V gene (reference sequence). V was cut by 3 bases and J by 4 bases, with 9 bases left in between.

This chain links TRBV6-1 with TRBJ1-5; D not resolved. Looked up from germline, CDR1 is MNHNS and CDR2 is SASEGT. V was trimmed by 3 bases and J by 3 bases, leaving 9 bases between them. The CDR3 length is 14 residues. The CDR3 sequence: CASSDSYPNQPQHF. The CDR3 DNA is TGTGCCAGCAGTGACAGTTACCCCAATCAGCCCCAGCATTTT.

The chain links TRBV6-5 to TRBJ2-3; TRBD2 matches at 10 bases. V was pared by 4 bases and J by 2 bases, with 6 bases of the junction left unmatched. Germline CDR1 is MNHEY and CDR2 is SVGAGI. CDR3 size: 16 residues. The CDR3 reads CASSSRGLAVTDTQYF. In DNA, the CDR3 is TGTGCCAGCAGTTCCCGAGGACTAGCGGTCACAGATACGCAGTATTTT.

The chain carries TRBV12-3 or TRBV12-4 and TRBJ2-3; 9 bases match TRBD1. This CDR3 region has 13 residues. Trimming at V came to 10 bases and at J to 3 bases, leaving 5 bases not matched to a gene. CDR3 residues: CATLQGATDTQYF. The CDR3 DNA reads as TGTGCCACCTTACAGGGGGCAACAGATACGCAGTATTTT.

The CDR3 reads CASSRDRVVETQYF. In DNA, the CDR3 is TGTGCCAGCAGTCGCGACAGGGTAGTGGAGACCCAGTACTTC. The chain uses TRBV28 and TRBJ2-5, with 7 bases aligning to TRBD1. Trimming cost V 5 bases and J 5 bases; bases outside gene matches: 8. CDR3 length: 14 amino acids. Germline V gene data show CDR1 as MDHEN and CDR2 as SYDVKM. The variable domain in full, completed from reference TRBV28 and TRBJ2-5, reads DVKVTQSSRYLVKRTGEKVFLECVQDMDHENMFWYRQDPGLGLRLIYFSYDVKMKEKGDIPEGYSVSREKKERFSLILESASTNQTSMYLCASSRDRVVETQYFGPGTRLLVL.

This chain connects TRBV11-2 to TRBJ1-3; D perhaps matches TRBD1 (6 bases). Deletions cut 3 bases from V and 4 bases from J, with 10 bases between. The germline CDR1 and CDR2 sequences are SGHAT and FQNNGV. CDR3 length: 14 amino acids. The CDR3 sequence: CASSLGANGNTIYF. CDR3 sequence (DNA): TGTGCCAGCAGCTTGGGGGCGAACGGAAACACCATATATTTT.

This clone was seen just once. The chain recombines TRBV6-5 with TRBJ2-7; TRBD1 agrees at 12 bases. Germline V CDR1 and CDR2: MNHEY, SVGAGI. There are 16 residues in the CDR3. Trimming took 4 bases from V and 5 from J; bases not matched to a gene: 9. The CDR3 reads CASSWAFGTGGHEQYF. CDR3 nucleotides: TGTGCCAGCAGTTGGGCTTTCGGGACAGGGGGCCACGAGCAGTACTTC.

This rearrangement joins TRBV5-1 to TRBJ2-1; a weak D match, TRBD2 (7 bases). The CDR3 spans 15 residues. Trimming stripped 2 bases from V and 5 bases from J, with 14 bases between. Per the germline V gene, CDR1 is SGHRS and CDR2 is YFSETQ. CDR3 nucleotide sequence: TGCGCCAGCAGCTTTAAACGGGGGGCTAACAATGAGCAGTTCTTC. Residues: CASSFKRGANNEQFF.

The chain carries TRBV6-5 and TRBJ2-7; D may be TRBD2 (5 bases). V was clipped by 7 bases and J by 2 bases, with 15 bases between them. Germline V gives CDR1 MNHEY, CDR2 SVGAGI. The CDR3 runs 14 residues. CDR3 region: CASKLYLEAYEQYF. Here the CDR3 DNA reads TGTGCCAGCAAATTATATCTGGAGGCCTACGAGCAGTACTTC.

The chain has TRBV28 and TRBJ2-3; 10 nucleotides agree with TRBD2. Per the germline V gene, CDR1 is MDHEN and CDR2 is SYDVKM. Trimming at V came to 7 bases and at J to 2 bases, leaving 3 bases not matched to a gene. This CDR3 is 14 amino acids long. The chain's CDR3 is CASILAGSTDTQYF. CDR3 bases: TGTGCCAGCATACTAGCGGGGTCCACAGATACGCAGTATTTT.